This TCR beta chain is from a study of blood T cell repertoires in COVID-19. Study-level background: In each case, the material was cDNA or gDNA derived from T cells, B-cell-depleted T cells, or PBMCs.

Original methodology: Estimation of nucleated cell counts was performed using reference gene primer amplification. Profiling relied on immunoSEQ multiplex PCR, and the TCRdb table lists in-frame clones only, not all of them. From that table come the V and J calls and clone size; the DNA was used to work out D and trimming. The sample includes roughly 32,000 clones, roughly 91% of them seen just once. Sample: peripheral blood. The TCR was taken from a man aged 60 to 75 with active COVID-19.

In nucleotides, the CDR3 is TGTGCCAGTAGCGCGGGGGGTCGGAGATCTGGGGCCAACGTCCTGACTTTC. It encodes CASSAGGRRSGANVLTF. This chain links TRBV19 with TRBJ2-6; 8 nucleotides line up with TRBD2. The CDR3 is 17 residues long. CDR1 is LNHDA and CDR2 is SQIVND in the germline V gene (reference sequence). The trim removed 6 bases at V and 1 base at J, leaving 8 bases unmatched.